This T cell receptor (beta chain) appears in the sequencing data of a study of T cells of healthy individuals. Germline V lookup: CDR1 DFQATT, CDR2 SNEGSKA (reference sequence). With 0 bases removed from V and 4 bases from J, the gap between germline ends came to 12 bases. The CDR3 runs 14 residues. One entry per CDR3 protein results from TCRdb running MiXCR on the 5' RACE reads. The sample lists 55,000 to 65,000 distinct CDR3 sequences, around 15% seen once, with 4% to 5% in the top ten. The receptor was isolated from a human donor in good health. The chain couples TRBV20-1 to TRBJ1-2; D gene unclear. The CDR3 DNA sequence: TGCAGTGCTAGAGATAATGGCGAATTCTATGGCTACACCTTC. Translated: CSARDNGEFYGYTF.